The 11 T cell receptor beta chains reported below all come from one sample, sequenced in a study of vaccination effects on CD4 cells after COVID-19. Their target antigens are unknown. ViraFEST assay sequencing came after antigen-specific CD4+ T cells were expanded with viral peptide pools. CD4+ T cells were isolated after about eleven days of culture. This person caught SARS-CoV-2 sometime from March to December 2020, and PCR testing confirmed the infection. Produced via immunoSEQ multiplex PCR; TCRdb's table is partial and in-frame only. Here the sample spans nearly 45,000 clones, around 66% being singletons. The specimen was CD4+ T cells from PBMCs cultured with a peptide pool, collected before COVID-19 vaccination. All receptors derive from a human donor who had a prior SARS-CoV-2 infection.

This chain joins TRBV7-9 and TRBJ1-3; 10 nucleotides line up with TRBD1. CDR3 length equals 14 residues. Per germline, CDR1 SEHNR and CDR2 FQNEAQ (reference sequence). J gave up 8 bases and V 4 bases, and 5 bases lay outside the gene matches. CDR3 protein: CASSSRTGGDTIYF. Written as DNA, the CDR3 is TGTGCCAGCAGCTCGCGGACAGGGGGAGACACCATATATTTT.

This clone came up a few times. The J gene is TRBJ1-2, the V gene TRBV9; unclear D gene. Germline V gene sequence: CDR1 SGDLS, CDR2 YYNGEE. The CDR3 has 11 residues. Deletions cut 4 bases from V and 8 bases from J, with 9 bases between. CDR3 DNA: TGTGCCAGCAGCCGGCCCGGGGGCTACACCTTC. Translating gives CASSRPGGYTF. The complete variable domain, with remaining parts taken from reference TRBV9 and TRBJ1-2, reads DSGVTQTPKHLITATGQRVTLRCSPRSGDLSVYWYQQSLDQGLQFLIQYYNGEERAKGNILERFSAQQFPDLHSELNLSSLELGDSALYFCASSRPGGYTFGSGTRLTVV.

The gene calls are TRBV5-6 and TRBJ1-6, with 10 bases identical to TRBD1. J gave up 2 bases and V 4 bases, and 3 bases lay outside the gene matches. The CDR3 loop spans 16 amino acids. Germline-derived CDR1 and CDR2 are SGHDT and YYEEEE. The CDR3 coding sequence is TGTGCCAGCAGCGGGACAGGGGTCGCCTATAATTCACCCCTCCACTTT. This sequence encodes CASSGTGVAYNSPLHF.

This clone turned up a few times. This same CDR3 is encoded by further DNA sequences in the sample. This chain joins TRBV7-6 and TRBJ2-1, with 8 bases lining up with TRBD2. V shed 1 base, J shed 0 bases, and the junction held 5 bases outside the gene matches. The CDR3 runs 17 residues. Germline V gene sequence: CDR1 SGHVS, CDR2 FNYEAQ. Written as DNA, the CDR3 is TGTGCCAGCAGCTTAGGACTAGCGAGGAGCTCCTACAATGAGCAGTTCTTC. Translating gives CASSLGLARSSYNEQFF.

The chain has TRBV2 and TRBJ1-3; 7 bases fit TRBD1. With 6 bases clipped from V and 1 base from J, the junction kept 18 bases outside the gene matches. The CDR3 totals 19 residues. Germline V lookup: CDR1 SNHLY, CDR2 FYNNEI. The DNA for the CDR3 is TGTGCCAGCAGAGCGGCAAACCCCGGGACAGCGGTTTCTGGAAACACCATATATTTT. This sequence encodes CASRAANPGTAVSGNTIYF. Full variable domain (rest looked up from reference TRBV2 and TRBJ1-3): EPEVTQTPSHQVTQMGQEVILRCVPISNHLYFYWYRQILGQKVEFLVSFYNNEISEKSEIFDDQFSVERPDGSNFTLKIRSTKLEDSAMYFCASRAANPGTAVSGNTIYFGEGSWLTVV.

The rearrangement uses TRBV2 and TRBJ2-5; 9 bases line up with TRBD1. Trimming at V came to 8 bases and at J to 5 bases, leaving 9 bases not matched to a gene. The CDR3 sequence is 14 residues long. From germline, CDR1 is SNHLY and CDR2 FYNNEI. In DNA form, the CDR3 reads TGTGCCAGCGGGATACAGGGGGCGGGGGAGACCCAGTACTTC. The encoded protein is CASGIQGAGETQYF.

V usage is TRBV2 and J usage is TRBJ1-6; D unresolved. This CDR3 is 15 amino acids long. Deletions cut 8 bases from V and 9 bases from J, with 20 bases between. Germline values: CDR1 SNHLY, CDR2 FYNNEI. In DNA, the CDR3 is TGTGCCAGCTCAGTCGGATTGCCGAGGGCTTCACCCCTCCACTTT. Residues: CASSVGLPRASPLHF.

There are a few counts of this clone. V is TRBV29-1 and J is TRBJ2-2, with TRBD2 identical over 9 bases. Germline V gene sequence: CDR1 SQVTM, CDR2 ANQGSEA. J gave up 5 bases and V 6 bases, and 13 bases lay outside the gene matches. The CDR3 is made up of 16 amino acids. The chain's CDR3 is CSVKTIIAGATGELFF. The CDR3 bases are TGCAGCGTGAAGACAATTATAGCGGGAGCGACCGGGGAGCTGTTTTTT.

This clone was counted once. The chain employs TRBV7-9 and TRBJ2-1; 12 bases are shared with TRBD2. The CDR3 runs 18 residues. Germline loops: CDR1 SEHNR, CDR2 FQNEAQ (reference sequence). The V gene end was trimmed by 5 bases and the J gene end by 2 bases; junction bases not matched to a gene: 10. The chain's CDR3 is CASSQLAGGKLTYNEQFF. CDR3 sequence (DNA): TGTGCCAGCAGCCAACTAGCGGGGGGAAAGCTAACCTACAATGAGCAGTTCTTC.

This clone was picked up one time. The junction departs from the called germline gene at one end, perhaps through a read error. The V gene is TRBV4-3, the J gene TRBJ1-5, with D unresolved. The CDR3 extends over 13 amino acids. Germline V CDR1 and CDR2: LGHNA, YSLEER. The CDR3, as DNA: TGCGCCAGCAGCGCGCAAGTCAATCGGCCCCAGCATTTT. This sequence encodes CASSAQVNRPQHF.

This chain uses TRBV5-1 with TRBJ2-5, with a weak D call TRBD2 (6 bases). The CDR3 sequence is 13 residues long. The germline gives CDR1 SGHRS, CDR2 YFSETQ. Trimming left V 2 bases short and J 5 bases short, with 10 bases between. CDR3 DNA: TGCGCCAGCAGCTTCCCGGGGGTGGAGACCCAGTACTTC. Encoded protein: CASSFPGVETQYF.